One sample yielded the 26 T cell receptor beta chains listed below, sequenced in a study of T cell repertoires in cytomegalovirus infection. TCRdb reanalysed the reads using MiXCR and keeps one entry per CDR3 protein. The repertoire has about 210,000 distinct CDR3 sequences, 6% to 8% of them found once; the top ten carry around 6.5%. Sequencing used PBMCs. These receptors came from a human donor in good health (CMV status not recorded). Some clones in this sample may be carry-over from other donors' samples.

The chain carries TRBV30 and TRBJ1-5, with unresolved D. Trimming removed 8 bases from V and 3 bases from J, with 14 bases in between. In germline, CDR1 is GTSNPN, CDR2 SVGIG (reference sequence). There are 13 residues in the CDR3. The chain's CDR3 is CAGRWENNQPQHF. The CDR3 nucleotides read TGTGCCGGCCGGTGGGAGAACAATCAGCCCCAGCATTTT.

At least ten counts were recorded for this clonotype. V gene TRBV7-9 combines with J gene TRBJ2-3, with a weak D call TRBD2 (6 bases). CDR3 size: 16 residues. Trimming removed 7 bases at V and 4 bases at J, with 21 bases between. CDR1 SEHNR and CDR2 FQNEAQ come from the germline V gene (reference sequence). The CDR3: CASTNPRGDHPDTQYF. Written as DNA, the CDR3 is TGTGCCAGCACCAACCCGCGCGGGGACCACCCAGATACGCAGTATTTT.

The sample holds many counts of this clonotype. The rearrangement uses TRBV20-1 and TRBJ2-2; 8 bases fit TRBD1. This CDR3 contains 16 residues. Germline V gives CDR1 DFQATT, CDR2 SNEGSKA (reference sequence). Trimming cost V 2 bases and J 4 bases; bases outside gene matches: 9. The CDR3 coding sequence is TGCAGTGCTAGACCGTCGGGACAGGTCACCACCGGGGAGCTGTTTTTT. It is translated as CSARPSGQVTTGELFF.

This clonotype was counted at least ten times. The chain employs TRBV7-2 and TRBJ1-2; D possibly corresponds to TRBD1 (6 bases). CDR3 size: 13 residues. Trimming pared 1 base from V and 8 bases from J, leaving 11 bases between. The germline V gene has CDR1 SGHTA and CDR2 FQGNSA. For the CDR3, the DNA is TGTGCCAGCAGCTTAGGTGCAGGGGTAGGCTACACCTTC. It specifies CASSLGAGVGYTF.

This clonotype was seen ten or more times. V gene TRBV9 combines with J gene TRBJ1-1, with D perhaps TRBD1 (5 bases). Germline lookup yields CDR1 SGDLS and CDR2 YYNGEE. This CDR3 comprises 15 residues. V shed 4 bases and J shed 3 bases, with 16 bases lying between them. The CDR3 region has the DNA TGTGCCAGCAGCCCGACCGCAGGGACGGACACTGAAGCTTTCTTT. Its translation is CASSPTAGTDTEAFF.

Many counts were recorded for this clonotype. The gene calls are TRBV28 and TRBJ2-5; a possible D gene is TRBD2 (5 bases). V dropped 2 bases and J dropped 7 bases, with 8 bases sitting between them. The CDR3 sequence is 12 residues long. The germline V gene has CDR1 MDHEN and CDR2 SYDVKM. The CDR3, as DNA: TGTGCCAGCAGTTTACCCGCGGGGACCCAGTACTTC. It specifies CASSLPAGTQYF.

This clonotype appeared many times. The CDR3 sequence: CASSDSINRGYTF. The CDR3 nucleotides are TGTGCCAGCAGTGACTCGATCAACCGCGGCTACACCTTC. This chain joins TRBV6-4 and TRBJ1-2; no clear D. Germline CDR1 reads MRHNA; CDR2 reads SNTAGT. Trimming took 0 bases from V and 8 from J, leaving 10 bases between them. CDR3 length equals 13 residues.

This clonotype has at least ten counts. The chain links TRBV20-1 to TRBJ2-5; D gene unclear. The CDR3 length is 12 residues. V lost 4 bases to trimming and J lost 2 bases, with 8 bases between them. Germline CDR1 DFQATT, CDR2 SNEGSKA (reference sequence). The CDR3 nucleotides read TGCAGTGCTAACCCGGTACAAGAGACCCAGTACTTC. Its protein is CSANPVQETQYF.

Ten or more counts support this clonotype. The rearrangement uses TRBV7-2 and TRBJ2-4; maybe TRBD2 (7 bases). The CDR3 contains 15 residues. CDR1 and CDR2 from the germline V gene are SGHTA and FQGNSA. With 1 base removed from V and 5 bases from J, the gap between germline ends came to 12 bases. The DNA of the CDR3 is TGTGCCAGCAGCTTAGTTTGGGGGGGCCAAAACATTCAGTACTTC. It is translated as CASSLVWGGQNIQYF.

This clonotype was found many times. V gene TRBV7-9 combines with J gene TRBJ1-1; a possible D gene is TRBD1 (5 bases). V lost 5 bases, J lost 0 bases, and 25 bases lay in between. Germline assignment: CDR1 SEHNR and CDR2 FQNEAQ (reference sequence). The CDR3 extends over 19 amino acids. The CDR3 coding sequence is TGTGCCAGCAGCCCCTGGGCCCCTGGGGGGGGAGGCCTGAACACTGAAGCTTTCTTT. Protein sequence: CASSPWAPGGGGLNTEAFF.

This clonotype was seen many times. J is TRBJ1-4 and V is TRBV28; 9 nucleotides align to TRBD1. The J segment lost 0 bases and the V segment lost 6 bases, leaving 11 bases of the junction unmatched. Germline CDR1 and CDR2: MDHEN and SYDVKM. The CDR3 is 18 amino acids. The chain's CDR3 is CASRSGTGYTATNEKLFF. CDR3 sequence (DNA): TGTGCCAGCAGGAGCGGGACAGGGTATACGGCAACTAATGAAAAACTGTTTTTT.

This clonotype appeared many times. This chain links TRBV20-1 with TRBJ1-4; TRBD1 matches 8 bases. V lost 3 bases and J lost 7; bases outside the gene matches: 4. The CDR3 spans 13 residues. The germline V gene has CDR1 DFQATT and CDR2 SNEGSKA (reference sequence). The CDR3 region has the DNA TGCAGTGCTAGTTCAGGGGGCAGTGAAAAACTGTTTTTT. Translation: CSASSGGSEKLFF.

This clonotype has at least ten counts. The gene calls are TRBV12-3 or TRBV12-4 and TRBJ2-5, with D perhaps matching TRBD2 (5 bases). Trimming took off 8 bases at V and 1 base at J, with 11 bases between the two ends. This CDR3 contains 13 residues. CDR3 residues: CASAWELQETQYF. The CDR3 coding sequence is TGTGCCAGCGCATGGGAGCTCCAAGAGACCCAGTACTTC.

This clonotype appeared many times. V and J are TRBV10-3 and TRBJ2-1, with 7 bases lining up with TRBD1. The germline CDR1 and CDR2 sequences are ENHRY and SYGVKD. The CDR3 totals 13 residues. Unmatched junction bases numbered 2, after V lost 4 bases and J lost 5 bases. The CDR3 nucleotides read TGTGCCATCAGTGCGACAGGGAACAATGAGCAGTTCTTC. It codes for CAISATGNNEQFF.

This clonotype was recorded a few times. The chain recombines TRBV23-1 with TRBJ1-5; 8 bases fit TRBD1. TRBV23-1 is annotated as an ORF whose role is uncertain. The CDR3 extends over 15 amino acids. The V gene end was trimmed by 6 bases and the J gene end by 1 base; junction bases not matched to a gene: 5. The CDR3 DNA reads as TGCGCCAGCAGACCCAGGGGGCTAAGCAATCAGCCCCAGCATTTT. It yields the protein CASRPRGLSNQPQHF.

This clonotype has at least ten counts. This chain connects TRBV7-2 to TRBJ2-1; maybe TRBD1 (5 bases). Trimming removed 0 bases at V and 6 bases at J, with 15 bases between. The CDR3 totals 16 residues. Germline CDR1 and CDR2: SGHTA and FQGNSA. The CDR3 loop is CASSLAAVARANEQFF. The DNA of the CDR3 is TGTGCCAGCAGCTTAGCGGCCGTAGCCAGGGCCAATGAGCAGTTCTTC.

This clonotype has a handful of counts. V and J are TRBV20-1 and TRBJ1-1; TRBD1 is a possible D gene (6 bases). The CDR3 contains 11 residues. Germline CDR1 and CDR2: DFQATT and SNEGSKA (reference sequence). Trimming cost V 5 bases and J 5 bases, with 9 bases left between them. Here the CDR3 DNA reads TGCAGTGCTGTTAGGGGGACTGAAGCTTTCTTT. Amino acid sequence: CSAVRGTEAFF.

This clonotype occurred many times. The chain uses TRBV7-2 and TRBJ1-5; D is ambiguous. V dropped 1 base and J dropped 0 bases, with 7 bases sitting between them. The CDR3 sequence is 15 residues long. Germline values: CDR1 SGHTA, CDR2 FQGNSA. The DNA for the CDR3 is TGTGCCAGCAGCTTAGTCCAGGATAGCAATCAGCCCCAGCATTTT. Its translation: CASSLVQDSNQPQHF. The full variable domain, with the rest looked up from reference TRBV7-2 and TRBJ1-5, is GAGVSQSPSNKVTEKGKDVELRCDPISGHTALYWYRQSLGQGLEFLIYFQGNSAPDKSGLPSDRFSAERTGGSVSTLTIQRTQQEDSAVYLCASSLVQDSNQPQHFGDGTRLSIL.

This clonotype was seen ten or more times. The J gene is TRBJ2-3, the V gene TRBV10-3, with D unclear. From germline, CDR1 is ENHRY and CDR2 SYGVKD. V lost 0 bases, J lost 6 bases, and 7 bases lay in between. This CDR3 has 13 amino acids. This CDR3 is CAISESGKDTQYF. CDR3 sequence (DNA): TGTGCCATCAGTGAGTCAGGGAAGGATACGCAGTATTTT.

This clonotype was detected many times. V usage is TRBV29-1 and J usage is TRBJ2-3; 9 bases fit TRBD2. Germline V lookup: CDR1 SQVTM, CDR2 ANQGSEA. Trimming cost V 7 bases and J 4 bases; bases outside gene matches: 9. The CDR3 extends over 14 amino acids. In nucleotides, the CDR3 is TGCAGCGCCGGTATAGCGGGGGTCTCAGATACGCAGTATTTT. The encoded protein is CSAGIAGVSDTQYF.

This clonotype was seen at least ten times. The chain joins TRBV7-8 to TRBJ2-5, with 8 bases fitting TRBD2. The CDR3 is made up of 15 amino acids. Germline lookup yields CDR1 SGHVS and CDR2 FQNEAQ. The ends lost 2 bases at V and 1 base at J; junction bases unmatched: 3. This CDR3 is CASSLYGGAQETQYF. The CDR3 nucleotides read TGTGCCAGCAGCTTATACGGGGGGGCCCAAGAGACCCAGTACTTC.

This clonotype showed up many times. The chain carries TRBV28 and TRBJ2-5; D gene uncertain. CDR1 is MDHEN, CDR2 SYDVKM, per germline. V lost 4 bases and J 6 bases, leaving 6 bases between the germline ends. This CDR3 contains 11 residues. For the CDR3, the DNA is TGTGCCAGCAGTTCCGAACAGACCCAGTACTTC. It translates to CASSSEQTQYF.

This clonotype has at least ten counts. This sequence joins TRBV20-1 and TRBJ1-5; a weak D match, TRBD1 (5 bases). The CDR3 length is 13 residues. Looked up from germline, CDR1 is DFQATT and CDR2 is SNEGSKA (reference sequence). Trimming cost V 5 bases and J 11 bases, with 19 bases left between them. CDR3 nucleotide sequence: TGCAGTGCTGGAACGCGCAGGGACTCGTCCCAGCATTTT. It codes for CSAGTRRDSSQHF.

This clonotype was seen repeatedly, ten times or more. CDR3 region: CASSYVGRENEQYF. CDR3 in DNA: TGTGCCAGCAGTTACGTCGGCAGGGAAAACGAGCAGTACTTC. The chain uses TRBV6-2 or TRBV6-3 and TRBJ2-7, with D perhaps matching TRBD1 (5 bases). Trimming left V 2 bases short and J 5 bases short, with 13 bases between. The CDR3 covers 14 residues. CDR1 and CDR2 from the germline V gene are MNHEY and SVGEGT.

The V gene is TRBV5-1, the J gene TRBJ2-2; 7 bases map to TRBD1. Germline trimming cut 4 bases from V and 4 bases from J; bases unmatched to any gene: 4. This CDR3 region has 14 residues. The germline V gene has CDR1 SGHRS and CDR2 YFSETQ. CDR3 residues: CASSPTGSTGELFF. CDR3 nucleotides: TGCGCCAGCAGCCCGACAGGGTCCACCGGGGAGCTGTTTTTT.

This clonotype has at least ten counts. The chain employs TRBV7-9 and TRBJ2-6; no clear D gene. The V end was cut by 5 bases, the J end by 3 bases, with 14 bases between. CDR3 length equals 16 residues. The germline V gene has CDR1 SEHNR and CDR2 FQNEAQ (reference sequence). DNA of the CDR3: TGTGCCAGCAGCCTGGCACGACGTGTTGGGGCCAACGTCCTGACTTTC. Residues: CASSLARRVGANVLTF.